The present entry profiles one TCR beta chain with its context. Its antigen is as yet unknown. These data are taken from a study of cytomegalovirus exposure and HLA in healthy donors. The PCR ran on 60 Vbeta and 13 Jbeta primers. TCRdb keeps only in-frame clones here, not all; method: immunoSEQ multiplex PCR. The data hold fewer than 250,000 clones, with 81% observed a single time. CDR3 size: 12 residues. V gave up 6 bases and J gave up 1 base, with 7 bases separating them. Germline loops: CDR1 MNHNY, CDR2 SVGAGI (reference sequence). General study points: A later analysis linked a missense variant in DCLRE1C to the trimming of TCR beta V and J genes. Cytomegalovirus status was reportedly diagnosed by the classifier with high sensitivity and specificity.

This clonotype was obtained from a man between 18 and 29 years old in good health and CMV-seronegative. The sequenced material came from PBMCs. The genes are TRBV6-6 and TRBJ2-7; D not resolved. CDR3 in DNA: TGTGCCAGCAGAACACCTTCCTACGAGCAGTACTTC. It specifies CASRTPSYEQYF.